The 14 T cell receptor beta chains given below trace back to one sample, sequenced in a study of T cell repertoires in cytomegalovirus infection. TCRdb re-derived calls from the reads in MiXCR, one entry per CDR3 protein. The sample comprises 310,000 or so distinct CDR3 sequences, just under 25% of which are singletons, and approximately 12% rests with the top ten. These receptors are not linked to any known antigen. Material: cultured PBMCs, obtained from culture after CMV antigen stimulation. The receptors derive from a human donor in good health (CMV status not recorded). Some clones in this sample may be carry-over from other donors' samples.

This chain uses TRBV28 with TRBJ1-1; TRBD1 matches at 7 bases. Germline lookup yields CDR1 MDHEN and CDR2 SYDVKM. The V segment lost 5 bases and the J segment 4 bases; nucleotides outside the gene matches: 7. This CDR3 contains 14 residues. The DNA for the CDR3 is TGTGCCAGCAGTGAGGACCGGGACAGCACTGAAGCTTTCTTT. Its protein is CASSEDRDSTEAFF.

This clonotype was found a few times. The V gene is TRBV12-3 or TRBV12-4, the J gene TRBJ1-2; D ambiguous. The CDR3 contains 14 residues. V was shortened by 1 base and J by 13 bases, with 19 bases between the two germline ends. CDR3 sequence reads: CASSLGVGHRRPTF. Here the CDR3 DNA reads TGTGCCAGCAGTTTAGGAGTTGGGCACCGGAGACCCACCTTC.

The chain links TRBV10-3 to TRBJ2-3, with D possibly matching TRBD2 (7 bases). The CDR3 has 14 residues. Germline V CDR1 and CDR2: ENHRY, SYGVKD. V lost 8 bases and J 4 bases, leaving 16 bases between the germline ends. Here the CDR3 reads CAILRGARADTQYF. The CDR3 coding sequence is TGTGCCATCCTCCGGGGGGCGCGTGCAGATACGCAGTATTTT.

This clonotype was seen only a few times. This chain joins TRBV2 and TRBJ1-2, with D possibly matching TRBD1 (5 bases). Germline values: CDR1 SNHLY, CDR2 FYNNEI. V lost 1 base, J lost 5 bases, and 14 bases lay in between. The length of the CDR3 is 15 residues. The CDR3 nucleotides are TGTGCCAGCAGTGAAGTCCGACAGTCGTTTTATGGCTACACCTTC. It encodes CASSEVRQSFYGYTF. Supplemented by reference TRBV2 and TRBJ1-2, the full variable domain reads EPEVTQTPSHQVTQMGQEVILRCVPISNHLYFYWYRQILGQKVEFLVSFYNNEISEKSEIFDDQFSVERPDGSNFTLKIRSTKLEDSAMYFCASSEVRQSFYGYTFGSGTRLTVV.

This chain uses TRBV9 with TRBJ2-3, with a tentative D call TRBD2 (5 bases). Looked up from germline, CDR1 is SGDLS and CDR2 is YYNGEE. The CDR3 has 15 amino acids. Trimming pared 4 bases from V and 0 bases from J, leaving 12 bases between. CDR3 DNA: TGTGCCAGCAGCCCCGGCTCGGGGAGCACAGATACGCAGTATTTT. Translated, it gives CASSPGSGSTDTQYF.

The chain joins TRBV6-2 or TRBV6-3 to TRBJ2-2; D is possibly TRBD2 (6 bases). CDR3 length equals 15 residues. Looked up from germline, CDR1 is MNHEY and CDR2 is SVGEGT. Between the trimmed V and J ends, which lost 5 bases and 1 base, there was a span of 11 bases. The CDR3 sequence: CASSKAGRNTGELFF. As DNA, the CDR3 is TGTGCCAGCAGTAAAGCGGGCCGGAACACCGGGGAGCTGTTTTTT.

The chain carries TRBV6-2 or TRBV6-3 and TRBJ2-1, with a possible D match to TRBD2 (6 bases). Trimming shortened V by 1 base and J by 9 bases, and 10 bases separated the two germline ends. Germline CDR1 MNHEY, CDR2 SVGEGT. The CDR3 sequence is 13 residues long. CDR3 sequence (DNA): TGTGCCAGCAGTTACTTCGACGGGGGTGAGCAGTTCTTC. It is translated as CASSYFDGGEQFF.

There are a few counts of this clonotype. The V and J genes are TRBV6-2 or TRBV6-3 and TRBJ2-7; D is undetermined. Germline V lookup: CDR1 MNHEY, CDR2 SVGEGT. The V gene lost 0 bases and the J gene lost 3 bases, with 9 bases spanning the gap. The CDR3 covers 14 residues. CDR3 DNA sequence: TGTGCCAGCAGTTACTCGGAGCTTCTCTACGAGCAGTACGTC. Amino acid sequence: CASSYSELLYEQYV.

The sample holds many counts of this clonotype. The genes are TRBV7-8 and TRBJ2-1; 7 nucleotides match TRBD2. V gave up 0 bases and J gave up 4 bases; unmatched junction bases: 6. CDR1 is SGHVS and CDR2 is FQNEAQ in the germline V gene. CDR3 size: 16 residues. The CDR3 reads CASSLAGGRTYNEQFF. The CDR3 DNA reads TGTGCCAGCAGCTTAGCAGGCGGGAGAACTTACAATGAGCAGTTCTTC. Together with reference TRBV7-8 and TRBJ2-1, the CDR3 gives the full variable domain: GAGVSQSPRYKVAKRGQDVALRCDPISGHVSLFWYQQALGQGPEFLTYFQNEAQLDKSGLPSDRFFAERPEGSVSTLKIQRTQQEDSAVYLCASSLAGGRTYNEQFFGPGTRLTVL.

This clonotype was recorded at least ten times. This chain uses TRBV7-2 with TRBJ2-3, with D possibly called TRBD1 or TRBD2 (5 bases each). V was shortened by 2 bases and J by 7 bases, with 16 bases between the two germline ends. This CDR3 has 15 residues. Germline V gives CDR1 SGHTA, CDR2 FQGNSA. The CDR3 coding sequence is TGTGCCAGCAGCTTAATGGGGGAATTGTTGTATACGCAGTATTTT. The encoded protein is CASSLMGELLYTQYF.

This clonotype was seen a handful of times. The V and J genes are TRBV7-2 and TRBJ2-5; D ambiguous. The V gene's germline CDR1 is SGHTA and CDR2 FQGNSA. The CDR3 sequence is 15 residues long. Trimming shortened V by 1 base and J by 0 bases, and 9 bases separated the two germline ends. Written as DNA, the CDR3 is TGTGCCAGCAGCTTAGACATCTGGTACCAAGAGACCCAGTACTTC. Translated: CASSLDIWYQETQYF.

This sequence joins TRBV12-3 or TRBV12-4 and TRBJ2-3; 10 nucleotides agree with TRBD1. The trim removed 1 base at V and 3 bases at J, leaving 7 bases unmatched. This CDR3 has 17 amino acids. The CDR3 DNA follows: TGTGCCAGCAGTTTAGTCCCCAGGACAGGGGGTACAGATACGCAGTATTTT. Amino acid sequence: CASSLVPRTGGTDTQYF.

V usage is TRBV5-1 and J usage is TRBJ1-4; D gene ambiguous. Germline assignment: CDR1 SGHRS and CDR2 YFSETQ. V lost 4 bases and J lost 0, with 7 bases in between. CDR3 length equals 14 residues. The CDR3 protein is CASSQVSTNEKLFF. In DNA form, the CDR3 reads TGCGCCAGCAGCCAAGTTTCAACTAATGAAAAACTGTTTTTT.

This clonotype has a handful of counts. The chain couples TRBV4-1 to TRBJ1-6; 10 bases match TRBD1. CDR1 is MGHRA, CDR2 YSYEKL, per germline. CDR3 length equals 14 residues. Trimming at V came to 6 bases and at J to 9 bases, leaving 5 bases not matched to a gene. CDR3 amino acids: CASRGQGLRSPLHF. In nucleotides, the CDR3 is TGCGCCAGCAGGGGACAGGGGTTACGTTCACCCCTCCACTTT.